The clone carrying this TCR beta chain came up a few times. The source of the sample is a study of T cells after yellow fever vaccination. MiXCR, run by TCRdb on the 5' RACE reads, gives a single entry per CDR3 protein. The table records 100,000 to 150,000 distinct CDR3 sequences, about 15% of them present only once. Material: CD8+ T cells sorted from PBMCs, obtained 5 days after the yellow fever booster vaccination. The clonotype was recovered from a man aged 18-30 years who received the YFV17D yellow fever vaccine.

CDR3 residues: CSAESGERGAPSSYNEQFF. The CDR3 DNA is TGCAGTGCGGAATCGGGAGAGCGGGGGGCCCCAAGCTCCTACAATGAGCAGTTCTTC. The J gene is TRBJ2-1, the V gene TRBV20-1, with 9 bases fitting TRBD2. With 6 bases clipped from V and 0 bases from J, the junction kept 18 bases outside the gene matches. Germline V lookup: CDR1 DFQATT, CDR2 SNEGSKA (reference sequence). The CDR3 has 19 amino acids.